A selection of T cell receptor beta chains follows, all from one sample in a study of post-analysis software for immune sequencing data. TCRdb re-called the PCR reads through MiXCR, storing one row per CDR3 protein. Among fewer than 850,000 distinct CDR3 sequences listed, about half were seen once. Material for sequencing was blood. The receptors were sampled from a girl aged 5-17 years with multiple sclerosis. Each CDR3 is given with its conserved first and last residue. Fields, in order: D gene, J gene, V gene, clone size, CDR3 protein, CDR3 DNA. D genes are given only for firm matches. Some rows have no size entry. The others give once, few or many, or a class for an expanded clone.

>.|TRBJ2-7|TRBV6-5|.
CASSYSKGRSEQYF
TGTGCCAGCAGTTACTCGAAGGGCCGCTCCGAGCAGTACTTC
>TRBD1|TRBJ2-3|TRBV7-2|.
CASSLTGGQDTQYF
TGTGCCAGCAGCTTGACAGGGGGCCAAGATACGCAGTATTTT
>.|TRBJ2-7|TRBV6-5|.
CASSYSWDGSHEQYF
TGTGCCAGCAGTTACTCCTGGGACGGCTCCCACGAGCAGTACTTC
>.|TRBJ2-3|TRBV7-2|few
CASTQDRMSADTQYF
TGTGCCAGCACCCAGGACCGTATGAGCGCAGATACGCAGTATTTT
>.|TRBJ2-1|TRBV24-1|.
CATSDSGSLYSYNEQFF
TGTGCCACCAGTGATTCGGGGTCCCTATACTCCTACAATGAGCAGTTCTTC
>TRBD1|TRBJ2-3|TRBV6-5|.
CTSSYGAGQGPDTQYF
TGTACCAGCAGTTACGGGGCGGGACAGGGGCCAGATACGCAGTATTTT
>.|TRBJ2-3|TRBV6-6|.
CASSSKRAVSTDTQYF
TGTGCCAGCAGTTCCAAGCGGGCAGTCAGCACAGATACGCAGTATTTT
>.|TRBJ1-2|TRBV12-3/TRBV12-4|few
CASSPTGTDGYTF
TGTGCCAGCAGCCCTACAGGGACGGACGGCTACACCTTC
>.|TRBJ1-5|TRBV6-5|.
CASSSVVGNQPQHF
TGTGCCAGCAGTTCCGTAGTGGGGAATCAGCCCCAGCATTTT
>TRBD1|TRBJ1-2|TRBV7-2|.
CASSLAGGQGSSYGYTF
TGTGCCAGCAGCTTAGCTGGGGGACAGGGATCGAGCTATGGCTACACCTTC
>.|TRBJ1-1|TRBV20-1|.
CSARPPGVRGEAFF
TGCAGTGCTAGACCGCCCGGGGTCCGGGGGGAAGCTTTCTTT
>TRBD2|TRBJ2-7|TRBV27|few
CASRPGLAGDEQYF
TGTGCCAGCAGACCAGGACTAGCGGGAGACGAGCAGTACTTC
>.|TRBJ2-6|TRBV6-2/TRBV6-3|.
CASSYERNGAFRFVGANVLTF
TGTGCCAGCAGTTATGAAAGGAACGGTGCCTTTCGGTTTGTCGGGGCCAACGTCCTGACTTTC
>.|TRBJ2-7|TRBV6-6|few
CASSYDSLSYEQYF
TGTGCCAGCAGTTACGATTCTCTATCCTACGAGCAGTACTTC
>.|TRBJ1-2|TRBV30|.
CAWSVRRADHGYTF
TGTGCCTGGAGTGTACGGAGGGCAGATCATGGCTACACCTTC
>.|TRBJ2-4|TRBV7-7|few
CASSSGGAKNIQYF
TGTGCTAGCAGCTCAGGCGGGGCCAAAAACATTCAGTACTTC
>.|TRBJ2-1|TRBV13|.
CASSPPVGEQFF
TGTGCCAGCAGCCCACCTGTGGGTGAGCAGTTCTTC
>.|TRBJ2-3|TRBV29-1|few
CSGSRAGRADTQYF
TGCAGCGGATCACGGGCGGGGCGCGCAGATACGCAGTATTTT
>.|TRBJ2-5|TRBV5-1|few
CASSLSYGSGRETQYF
TGCGCCAGCAGCTTGTCATACGGCTCTGGGAGAGAGACCCAGTACTTC
>.|TRBJ2-7|TRBV12-3/TRBV12-4|.
CASSPEGSSYEQYF
TGTGCCAGCAGTCCTGAGGGAAGCTCCTACGAGCAGTACTTC
>.|TRBJ1-2|TRBV12-3/TRBV12-4|.
CASSGTHYGYTF
TGTGCCAGCAGTGGGACTCATTATGGCTACACCTTC
>.|TRBJ2-7|TRBV6-2/TRBV6-3|few
CASSYSGVSYEQYF
TGTGCCAGCAGTTACTCGGGGGTCTCCTACGAGCAGTACTTC
>.|TRBJ2-4|TRBV20-1|.
CSVAPGSSGIQYF
TGCAGTGTGGCCCCAGGGAGTTCGGGCATTCAGTACTTC
>.|TRBJ1-1|TRBV6-2/TRBV6-3|.
CASSPWSYTEAFF
TGTGCCAGCAGTCCGTGGTCCTACACTGAAGCTTTCTTT
>.|TRBJ1-2|TRBV20-1|.
CSARDENRASYYGYTF
TGCAGTGCTAGAGATGAGAATAGGGCCTCTTACTATGGCTACACCTTC
>TRBD2|TRBJ2-7|TRBV20-1|.
CSARLAGRLNEQYF
TGCAGTGCTCGACTAGCGGGACGACTCAATGAGCAGTACTTC
>TRBD2|TRBJ2-7|TRBV28|.
CASSFSGSLNEQYF
TGTGCCAGCAGCTTTAGCGGGAGTCTCAACGAGCAGTACTTC
>TRBD2|TRBJ2-3|TRBV12-3/TRBV12-4|.
CASSLAGAGVDAQYF
TGTGCCAGCAGTTTAGCGGGAGCGGGAGTAGATGCGCAGTATTTT
>.|TRBJ2-3|TRBV28|.
CASSPPTRLADTQYF
TGTGCCAGCAGTCCCCCGACTCGGCTGGCAGATACGCAGTATTTT
>.|TRBJ2-7|TRBV6-5|.
CATGPGYEQYF
TGTGCCACCGGACCTGGTTACGAGCAGTACTTC
>.|TRBJ2-7|TRBV12-3/TRBV12-4|.
CASSPTGVSYEQYF
TGTGCCAGCAGCCCGACAGGCGTATCCTACGAGCAGTACTTC
>TRBD2|TRBJ2-1|TRBV12-5|.
CASGLGLAGVPYNEQFF
TGTGCTAGTGGTTTGGGACTAGCGGGAGTCCCCTACAATGAGCAGTTCTTC
>TRBD1|TRBJ1-2|TRBV5-1|.
CASSTNQGGYGYTF
TGCGCCAGCAGCACAAATCAGGGGGGGTATGGCTACACCTTC
>.|TRBJ2-7|TRBV7-3|many
CASSRDRTYEQYF
TGTGCCAGCAGCCGGGACCGCACCTACGAGCAGTACTTC